This entry concerns a single TCR beta chain. What this receptor recognizes is not known. No base qualities exist here, and no much larger clone lies one base off it. Libraries were built with 5' RACE. The run used an Illumina HiSeq 2500. A second PCR of about 6 to 11 cycles was run with a J-beta primer mix and a sample-barcoded 5' primer. A unique molecular identifier was introduced onto each TCR beta cDNA molecule by a template-switch 5' adaptor carrying 12 random nucleotides. Each sample yielded at least 3 million CDR3-containing paired-end reads. First-strand cDNA synthesis was performed from all RNA using the Mint cDNA synthesis kit, with priming by a TRBC-specific oligonucleotide. All cDNA was treated with uracil-DNA glycosylase and then went through a first 18-cycle PCR with the universal primers M1SS and BC2_uni_R. Regarding the original processing steps: Each sample was normalized by randomly selecting 1 million high-quality reads, each carrying a distinct molecular identifier. Instead of being binned into consensus sequences, reads with shared molecular identifiers were discarded. MiTCR, with a Q25 quality threshold and the strictest error-elimination algorithm, was used for CDR3 identification, clonotype clustering and error correction. A nonparametric unseen species model with Euler transformation was used to estimate a lower bound on total TCR beta diversity. The public reads were run again by TCRdb, first through fastp at Q25 and then through MiXCR, and only productive beta chains were kept. Rows are unified per CDR3 protein, each entry keeping the most common DNA and genes. The V and J calls, along with clone size, are taken from TCRdb and not from the paper's own processing. This sample is represented by just over 800,000 distinct CDR3 sequences; around two thirds of them were singletons. About a quarter of the sample is in the top ten clones.

The entry originates in a study of blood T cells in healthy people across ages (dated by TCRdb to 2013 to 2016). For context, the study as a whole: In model experiments, template switching captured about one uniquely barcoded TCR beta cDNA molecule for every two T cells. Age-related changes in TCR beta repertoire diversity were measured in the study by deep sequencing normalized with unique cDNA molecular identifiers. The donors were divided into four age groups: young (average around 15 years), middle-aged (around 37), aged (approximately 62) and long-lived (roughly 82). Donors of different ages were randomly distributed across sequencing lanes to avoid experimental bias. For two donors (one aged 18 to 30 and one aged 80 or older), the study analyzed two additional independent replicas of 1 million unique cDNA reads from the same blood draw. Results the study describes overall, beyond this receptor: Estimates of total diversity based on one million sequenced T cells were regarded as lower bounds and as underestimates. Compared with the aged group, more naive CD4+ T cells, fewer expanded clones and increased TCR diversity were shown by the long-lived group, suggesting age selection. A strong correlation was found between observed TCR beta diversity and the percentage of naive T cells measured by flow cytometry. As age increased, observed TCR beta diversity per million T cells dropped in a roughly linear way, and a significant reduction was already evident by age around 41. Because the CMV infection status of the donors was unknown, age-related changes in expanded clonotypes may potentially have been confounded. Since profiling was done on bulk unsorted PBMCs, naive and antigen-experienced compartments could not be conclusively compared.

From cysteine to phenylalanine, the CDR3 is 15 amino acids long. Only the CDR3 DNA is retained, 45 bases long and in frame from the first base. The germline V gene (reference sequence) yields SEHNR for CDR1 and FQNEAQ for CDR2. V is pared back by 7 bases and J by 0 bases, with 15 bases lying between the germline termini. Donors were under 40 systemically healthy Caucasian individuals from Russia aged about 6 to 100 years. Each donor gave ten milliliters of peripheral blood, collected into EDTA-treated Vacutainer tubes. Ficoll-Paque density-gradient centrifugation was used to isolate PBMCs, with at least 6 million obtained per sample. Total RNA was extracted from PBMCs with Trizol reagent, with at least 5 micrograms obtained per sample. Naive CD45RAhigh/CD27high T cell percentages were measured by flow cytometry on a PBMC aliquot from every donor.

Input material: blood. The TCR comes from a man between 25 and 39 years old in good health. The chain employs TRBV7-9 and TRBJ2-5; no confident D gene assignment can be made. The CDR3 protein sequence reads: CASTHTALYQETQYF. The nucleotide sequence reads as follows: TGTGCCAGCACCCATACTGCATTGTACCAAGAGACCCAGTACTTC.